Listed below are T cell receptor beta chains from one sample, sequenced in a study of OX40 agonist ivuxolimab in advanced cancers. Assay: immunoSEQ multiplex PCR; the TCRdb copy retains only in-frame clones and omits some. This table has roughly 80,000 clones, just under 90% appearing once. Sequenced here: CD4+ or CD8+ T cells sorted from blood, sampled in a trial of the OX40 agonist ivuxolimab. The receptors come from an adult with an advanced solid tumor such as melanoma, head and neck, liver or kidney cancer. CDR3s include the opening cysteine and the closing phenylalanine or tryptophan. Each record gives: D gene, CDR3 length, V gene, J gene, CDR3 protein. A D gene is named only where the DNA matches it firmly.

D: TRBD2; length: 15; V: TRBV18; J: TRBJ2-3; CDR3: CASSPRGAGDDTQYF
D: NA; length: 12; V: TRBV4-2; J: TRBJ2-1; CDR3: CASSFPTLALFF
D: NA; length: 14; V: TRBV15; J: TRBJ2-5; CDR3: CATSRDLAIETQYF
D: TRBD1; length: 13; V: TRBV2; J: TRBJ1-2; CDR3: CASSETAGGGYTF
D: TRBD2; length: 13; V: TRBV6-1; J: TRBJ2-7; CDR3: CASRVAGEREQYF
D: NA; length: 15; V: TRBV6-5; J: TRBJ2-7; CDR3: CASSYMDSYAYEQYF
D: TRBD1; length: 16; V: TRBV5-1; J: TRBJ1-2; CDR3: CASSPDRGPTGSGYTF
D: TRBD1; length: 15; V: TRBV4-1; J: TRBJ1-3; CDR3: CASSQAGGGGNTIYF
D: NA; length: 11; V: TRBV2; J: TRBJ1-2; CDR3: CASGQGRGYTF
D: NA; length: 16; V: TRBV4-1; J: TRBJ1-2; CDR3: CASSQARSGLGYGYTF
D: TRBD1; length: 13; V: TRBV4-2; J: TRBJ1-2; CDR3: CASSNRDSYGYTF
D: TRBD2; length: 17; V: TRBV5-1; J: TRBJ2-5; CDR3: CASSQRARTSGEETQYF
D: NA; length: 14; V: TRBV5-1; J: TRBJ1-1; CDR3: CASSLGQVNTEAFF
D: NA; length: 16; V: TRBV27; J: TRBJ2-1; CDR3: CASSSRRGLSYNEQFF
D: NA; length: 14; V: TRBV29-1; J: TRBJ2-2; CDR3: CSVVAGIHTGELFF
D: NA; length: 15; V: TRBV5-4; J: TRBJ2-5; CDR3: CASSGPGGRKETQYF
D: NA; length: 15; V: TRBV18; J: TRBJ2-3; CDR3: CASSPGLGSTDTQYF
D: TRBD1; length: 17; V: TRBV19; J: TRBJ1-6; CDR3: CASSVRPGTDYNSPLHF
D: NA; length: 16; V: TRBV15; J: TRBJ1-5; CDR3: CATSRDPRQGRQPQHF
D: TRBD1; length: 16; V: TRBV5-1; J: TRBJ2-7; CDR3: CASSFGLGQGIGEQYF
D: TRBD1; length: 19; V: TRBV10-3; J: TRBJ2-1; CDR3: CAISDYGTGGENTYNEQFF
D: NA; length: 12; V: TRBV18; J: TRBJ2-5; CDR3: CASSPLGETQYF
D: TRBD1; length: 13; V: TRBV2; J: TRBJ1-2; CDR3: CASMETGDYGYTF
D: TRBD2; length: 16; V: TRBV5-1; J: TRBJ2-3; CDR3: CASNAGTSGGTDTQYF
D: NA; length: 14; V: TRBV28; J: TRBJ1-1; CDR3: CASSFTQTGTRAFF
D: NA; length: 13; V: TRBV7-2; J: TRBJ2-7; CDR3: CASSYPLTYEQYF
D: NA; length: 14; V: TRBV7-2; J: TRBJ1-1; CDR3: CASSLRPMNTEAFF
D: NA; length: 15; V: TRBV7-2; J: TRBJ1-5; CDR3: CASSATGWGNQPQHF
D: TRBD1; length: 15; V: TRBV19; J: TRBJ1-2; CDR3: CASSMTDRDSYGYTF
D: TRBD1; length: 14; V: TRBV27; J: TRBJ2-7; CDR3: CASSRQGSVHEQYF
D: NA; length: 16; V: TRBV4-2; J: TRBJ2-7; CDR3: CASSQGRGEGVDEQYF
D: NA; length: 13; V: TRBV7-9; J: TRBJ1-5; CDR3: CASSPSSNQPQHF
D: NA; length: 15; V: TRBV2; J: TRBJ2-6; CDR3: CASSASGAGANVLTF
D: TRBD1; length: 17; V: TRBV2; J: TRBJ2-1; CDR3: CASRGTGAFPSYNEQFF
D: NA; length: 12; V: TRBV5-1; J: TRBJ2-5; CDR3: CASSFSQETQYF
D: NA; length: 13; V: TRBV7-9; J: TRBJ1-1; CDR3: CASSRQQNTEAFF
D: TRBD1; length: 16; V: TRBV5-6; J: TRBJ2-1; CDR3: CASSFLGQGTYNEQFF
D: NA; length: 14; V: TRBV6-5; J: TRBJ2-1; CDR3: CASSPGLAFNEQFF
D: NA; length: 15; V: TRBV7-9; J: TRBJ1-2; CDR3: CASSKPGPGSYGYTF
D: NA; length: 17; V: TRBV30; J: TRBJ2-2; CDR3: CAWSDDLTPLGAGELFF
D: NA; length: 15; V: TRBV27; J: TRBJ2-1; CDR3: CASSLRVQEGNEQFF
D: NA; length: 12; V: TRBV19; J: TRBJ2-3; CDR3: CASSTRGDTQYF
D: TRBD1; length: 13; V: TRBV5-1; J: TRBJ1-1; CDR3: CASSFDRGTEAFF
D: NA; length: 15; V: TRBV5-1; J: TRBJ1-6; CDR3: CASSMDPAANSPLHF
D: NA; length: 15; V: TRBV19; J: TRBJ2-1; CDR3: CASTSDGSSYNEQFF
D: NA; length: 14; V: TRBV5-1; J: TRBJ1-4; CDR3: CASSLGRPNEKLFF
D: NA; length: 14; V: TRBV6-1; J: TRBJ1-5; CDR3: CASSGQGSNQPQHF
D: TRBD2; length: 14; V: TRBV30; J: TRBJ2-1; CDR3: CAWRGAGGYNEQFF
D: TRBD2; length: 14; V: TRBV7-2; J: TRBJ2-4; CDR3: CASSFAAGDNIQYF
D: NA; length: 15; V: TRBV2; J: TRBJ2-3; CDR3: CASSVGGPGTDTQYF
D: NA; length: 14; V: TRBV19; J: TRBJ1-2; CDR3: CASTTGPSNYGYTF